The 28 T cell receptor beta chains listed next were all sequenced from one sample in a study of T cell changes during pregnancy in multiple sclerosis. Using immunoSEQ multiplex PCR, the repertoire was profiled, and TCRdb retains in-frame clones only, with some absent. Of fewer than 85,000 clones listed, about nine tenths are singletons. The source material was peripheral blood, sampled before pregnancy. Receptors originate from a female donor with multiple sclerosis, enrolled in a pregnancy study.

Only one count was recorded for this clone. The CDR3 DNA sequence: TGCAGCGTTGAAGCCCAAGCCCCCTTGTATGGCTACACCTTC. This translates into CSVEAQAPLYGYTF. The V call is TRBV29-1, the J call TRBJ1-2; no clear D gene. V was trimmed by 1 base and J by 5 bases, leaving 14 bases between them. Germline CDR1 reads SQVTM; CDR2 reads ANQGSEA. The CDR3 is 14 amino acids.

The chain combines TRBV19 with TRBJ2-3; D is perhaps TRBD1 (5 bases). V dropped 5 bases and J dropped 9 bases, with 12 bases sitting between them. Germline assignment: CDR1 LNHDA and CDR2 SQIVND (reference sequence). The CDR3 has 12 residues. The CDR3 sequence is CASSDQGTTQYF. The CDR3 nucleotides are TGTGCCAGTAGTGACCAGGGTACCACGCAGTATTTT.

This clone was seen once. The rearrangement uses TRBV11-3 and TRBJ1-1, with D perhaps matching TRBD1 (6 bases). Germline CDR1 and CDR2: SGHNT and YENEEA. This CDR3 comprises 15 residues. Trimming pared 3 bases from V and 2 bases from J, leaving 13 bases between. The CDR3: CASSLGSRGNTEAFF. The CDR3 coding sequence is TGTGCCAGCAGCTTGGGTTCCAGGGGAAACACTGAAGCTTTCTTT.

This chain links TRBV29-1 with TRBJ2-7, with D possibly being TRBD2 (6 bases). The CDR3 has 13 amino acids. Germline V lookup: CDR1 SQVTM, CDR2 ANQGSEA. V was shortened by 6 bases and J by 2 bases, with 14 bases between the two germline ends. Here the CDR3 reads CSVTSGGPYEQYF. The CDR3 coding sequence is TGCAGCGTCACATCCGGGGGACCCTACGAGCAGTACTTC.

Notes on this clone: The missing conserved phenylalanine or tryptophan at the end of this CDR3 makes a read error likely. The DNA is omitted, as the CDR3 cannot be located on it reliably, and the CDR3 follows TCRdb's listing. The chain employs TRBV28 and TRBJ2-7; the listed D gene, TRBD1, was not tested against the DNA. Counting both end residues, the CDR3 totals 15 amino acids. Looked up from germline, CDR1 is MDHEN and CDR2 is SYDVKM. The CDR3 here is CASSIRDRVPPALPH.

CDR3 protein: CASSLGAFGNTIYF. DNA for the CDR3: TGCGCCAGCAGCTTAGGGGCGTTCGGAAACACCATATATTTT. V and J are TRBV5-1 and TRBJ1-3; maybe TRBD1 (5 bases). V shed 2 bases and J shed 4 bases, with 10 bases lying between them. The CDR3 runs 14 residues. Germline values: CDR1 SGHRS, CDR2 YFSETQ.

The chain couples TRBV6-1 to TRBJ2-7; TRBD1 might be the D (5 bases). Germline CDR1 is MNHNS and CDR2 is SASEGT. With 5 bases removed from V and 6 bases from J, the gap between germline ends came to 17 bases. The CDR3 extends over 14 amino acids. The CDR3 sequence is CASSTRFQGSEQYF. Written as DNA, the CDR3 is TGTGCCAGCAGTACCCGTTTCCAGGGAAGCGAGCAGTACTTC.

The genes are TRBV4-1 and TRBJ1-2; 7 bases are shared with TRBD1. The ends lost 2 bases at V and 0 bases at J; junction bases unmatched: 3. CDR3 length equals 15 residues. CDR1 is MGHRA and CDR2 is YSYEKL in the germline V gene. CDR3 DNA sequence: TGCGCCAGCAGCCAATTAGGGACAGCTAACTATGGCTACACCTTC. Translation gives CASSQLGTANYGYTF.

This clone was picked up a small number of times. The chain is built from TRBV21-1 and TRBJ1-6. TRBV21-1 is a listed pseudogene. CDR3 length: 15 amino acids. This chain's CDR3 is CASSKRASRNSPLHF. The CDR3 DNA follows: TGTGCCAGCAGCAAGCGGGCCAGCCGGAATTCACCCCTCCACTTT.

J is TRBJ2-1 and V is TRBV7-3; D is unclear. V was trimmed by 5 bases and J by 10 bases, leaving 15 bases between them. In germline, CDR1 is SGHTA, CDR2 FQGTGA. CDR3 length: 13 residues. CDR3 sequence reads: CASSPHYAGEQFF. The CDR3 nucleotides are TGTGCCAGCAGCCCCCACTATGCCGGGGAGCAGTTCTTC.

The chain carries TRBV6-1 and TRBJ2-1; D not resolved. Trimming took 2 bases from V and 2 from J, leaving 10 bases between them. CDR1 and CDR2 (germline): MNHNS, SASEGT. The CDR3 is 15 amino acids. The CDR3 DNA sequence: TGTGCCAGCAGTGAAATGGCAGGTCCCTACAATGAGCAGTTCTTC. This encodes CASSEMAGPYNEQFF.

The V call is TRBV9, the J call TRBJ1-2; D might be TRBD1 (5 bases). The CDR3 spans 15 residues. Between the trimmed V and J ends, which lost 4 bases and 5 bases, there was a span of 18 bases. Germline lookup yields CDR1 SGDLS and CDR2 YYNGEE. This chain's CDR3 is CASSSAGGVLYGYTF. DNA of the CDR3: TGTGCCAGCAGCTCAGCGGGGGGAGTCCTATATGGCTACACCTTC. Filled out from reference TRBV9 and TRBJ1-2, the complete variable domain reads DSGVTQTPKHLITATGQRVTLRCSPRSGDLSVYWYQQSLDQGLQFLIQYYNGEERAKGNILERFSAQQFPDLHSELNLSSLELGDSALYFCASSSAGGVLYGYTFGSGTRLTVV.

The gene calls are TRBV10-3 and TRBJ2-5; D perhaps matches TRBD1 (6 bases). V dropped 8 bases and J dropped 2 bases, with 21 bases sitting between them. From germline, CDR1 is ENHRY and CDR2 SYGVKD. This CDR3 has 16 amino acids. CDR3 amino acids: CAISRDPKGQQETQYF. The CDR3 DNA is TGTGCCATCTCCCGGGACCCCAAGGGACAACAAGAGACCCAGTACTTC.

This rearrangement joins TRBV2 to TRBJ1-2; D call uncertain. Per germline, CDR1 SNHLY and CDR2 FYNNEI. CDR3 length: 14 amino acids. V was clipped by 7 bases and J by 8 bases, with 20 bases between them. The CDR3 protein is CASTSPGLQIGYTF. CDR3 nucleotides: TGTGCCAGCACCTCTCCGGGGTTACAAATCGGCTACACCTTC.

V usage is TRBV6-5 and J usage is TRBJ1-2; TRBD1 matches 10 bases. Unmatched junction bases numbered 4, after V lost 7 bases and J lost 2 bases. Germline V lookup: CDR1 MNHEY, CDR2 SVGAGI. The CDR3 consists of 14 residues. The chain's CDR3 is CASTRTGGNYGYTF. The CDR3 coding sequence is TGTGCCAGCACCAGGACAGGGGGAAACTATGGCTACACCTTC.

The chain has TRBV9 and TRBJ2-5, with D possibly being TRBD2 (5 bases). The CDR3 is 18 residues long. V shed 3 bases and J shed 2 bases, with 23 bases lying between them. Germline loops: CDR1 SGDLS, CDR2 YYNGEE. CDR3 region: CASSAERGSWGQQETQYF. The CDR3 DNA is TGTGCCAGCAGCGCCGAACGAGGGTCCTGGGGTCAACAAGAGACCCAGTACTTC.

The CDR3 DNA is TGTGCCAGCAGTGAAGAAGGGGTGACTGAAGCTTTCTTT. Encoded protein: CASSEEGVTEAFF. V and J are TRBV2 and TRBJ1-1; weak D call: TRBD1 (5 bases). V lost 1 base and J 5 bases, leaving 8 bases between the germline ends. The CDR3 totals 13 residues. CDR1 and CDR2 (germline): SNHLY, FYNNEI.

V and J are TRBV6-5 and TRBJ1-2, with a possible D match to TRBD1 (5 bases). The length of the CDR3 is 15 residues. The germline CDR1 and CDR2 sequences are MNHEY and SVGAGI. V gave up 2 bases and J gave up 3 bases, with 13 bases separating them. The CDR3 sequence: CASSYGAGGYYGYTF. The CDR3 nucleotides read TGTGCCAGCAGTTACGGGGCAGGAGGGTACTATGGCTACACCTTC.

This rearrangement joins TRBV13 to TRBJ2-2; 7 nucleotides align to TRBD1. The CDR3 consists of 17 residues. Trimming removed 5 bases from V and 3 bases from J; junction bases left unmatched: 12. Germline lookup yields CDR1 PRHDT and CDR2 FYEKMQ (reference sequence). CDR3 DNA: TGTGCCAGCAGCGAGAGACTTCCGACAGGGTACACCGGGGAGCTGTTTTTT. Its protein is CASSERLPTGYTGELFF.

The V and J genes are TRBV6-5 and TRBJ2-7; D might be TRBD2 (5 bases). With 6 bases removed from V and 0 bases from J, the gap between germline ends came to 12 bases. The CDR3 consists of 14 residues. CDR1 MNHEY and CDR2 SVGAGI come from the germline V gene. The CDR3: CASSRDFSSYEQYF. DNA of the CDR3: TGTGCCAGCAGCCGGGATTTCAGCTCCTACGAGCAGTACTTC.

This chain joins TRBV19 and TRBJ2-5; 8 bases are a match to TRBD1. The length of the CDR3 is 16 residues. J was trimmed by 5 bases and V by 5 bases; bases with no gene match: 13. The germline gives CDR1 LNHDA, CDR2 SQIVND (reference sequence). CDR3 residues: CASSPWWQGASETQYF. CDR3 DNA: TGTGCCAGTAGTCCCTGGTGGCAGGGGGCTTCGGAGACCCAGTACTTC. The variable domain in full, completed from reference TRBV19 and TRBJ2-5, reads DGGITQSPKYLFRKEGQNVTLSCEQNLNHDAMYWYRQDPGQGLRLIYYSQIVNDFQKGDIAEGYSVSREKKESFPLTVTSAQKNPTAFYLCASSPWWQGASETQYFGPGTRLLVL.

The genes are TRBV2 and TRBJ1-5; 9 bases are shared with TRBD1. V dropped 3 bases and J dropped 5; count of bases not matched to a gene: 5. This CDR3 is built from 15 residues. The V gene's germline CDR1 is SNHLY and CDR2 FYNNEI. This CDR3 reads CASSEETGGDQPQHF. CDR3 DNA sequence: TGTGCCAGCAGTGAGGAGACAGGGGGAGATCAGCCCCAGCATTTT.

This clone was recorded once. CDR3 amino acids: CAISTPGRGNEQFF. DNA for the CDR3: TGTGCCATCAGTACCCCGGGGAGGGGCAATGAGCAGTTCTTC. The rearrangement links TRBV10-3 to TRBJ2-1; 7 bases match TRBD2. Germline CDR1 ENHRY, CDR2 SYGVKD. Losses at the gene ends were 5 bases for V and 6 bases for J; bases not matched to a gene: 7. The CDR3 spans 14 residues.

The sample holds a few counts of this clone. This sequence joins TRBV7-8 and TRBJ1-2, with no clear D. V lost 2 bases and J 7 bases, leaving 14 bases between the germline ends. The CDR3 is made up of 14 amino acids. Looked up from germline, CDR1 is SGHVS and CDR2 is FQNEAQ. Here the CDR3 DNA reads TGTGCCAGCAGCTTAAACGGGAACGAGCTTGGCTACACCTTC. Translation gives CASSLNGNELGYTF. Supplemented by reference TRBV7-8 and TRBJ1-2, the full variable domain reads GAGVSQSPRYKVAKRGQDVALRCDPISGHVSLFWYQQALGQGPEFLTYFQNEAQLDKSGLPSDRFFAERPEGSVSTLKIQRTQQEDSAVYLCASSLNGNELGYTFGSGTRLTVV.

This chain links TRBV11-3 with TRBJ2-2; D is undetermined. Between the trimmed V and J ends, which lost 2 bases and 6 bases, there was a span of 7 bases. Germline CDR1 SGHNT, CDR2 YENEEA. The CDR3 has 13 residues. The CDR3 sequence is CASSLNTAGELFF. The CDR3 region has the DNA TGTGCCAGCAGCTTAAATACGGCCGGGGAGCTGTTTTTT.

The V and J genes are TRBV4-1 and TRBJ1-2; D is uncertain. The CDR3 has 14 residues. Trimming left V 0 bases short and J 4 bases short, with 9 bases between. The germline CDR1 and CDR2 sequences are MGHRA and YSYEKL. In DNA, the CDR3 is TGCGCCAGCAGCCAAGAACCGGCGGGCTATGGCTACACCTTC. As protein: CASSQEPAGYGYTF.

The rearrangement joins TRBV5-1 to TRBJ1-2; 9 nucleotides line up with TRBD1. CDR3 length equals 16 residues. The V gene's germline CDR1 is SGHRS and CDR2 YFSETQ. V shed 3 bases, J shed 4 bases, and the junction held 10 bases outside the gene matches. CDR3 sequence (DNA): TGCGCCAGCAGCTCCTTAACGACAGGGGGAATCTATGGCTACACCTTC. This encodes CASSSLTTGGIYGYTF.

This chain uses TRBV5-1 with TRBJ2-7, with 9 bases matching TRBD2. Germline trimming cut 4 bases from V and 6 bases from J; bases unmatched to any gene: 14. In germline, CDR1 is SGHRS, CDR2 YFSETQ. The CDR3 loop spans 16 amino acids. The DNA for the CDR3 is TGCGCCAGCAGCCTATTGGGGGTTAGCGGGGGAACCGAGCAGTACTTC. This translates into CASSLLGVSGGTEQYF.